The rows below give T cell receptor beta chains drawn from one sample of a study of cytomegalovirus exposure and HLA in healthy donors. Measured with immunoSEQ multiplex PCR; TCRdb has only the in-frame clones, and not every one. Of 65,000 to 90,000 clones listed, nearly 80% were seen once; the top ten hold about 8.2%. Sequenced: PBMCs. The receptors shown here come from a middle-aged woman in good health and CMV-seropositive. Each CDR3 is given with its conserved first and last residue. D genes are given only for firm matches. The size entry is marked missing in some rows and otherwise reads once, few, many or a size class.

clone_size	d_call	v_call	j_call	cdr3_nt	cdr3_aa
once	.	TRBV5-6	TRBJ2-5	TGTGCCAGCAGCTTGCGTGAGACCCAGTACTTC	CASSLRETQYF
.	TRBD2	TRBV6-1	TRBJ2-1	TGTGCCAGCAGCGTAACTAGCGATGAGCAGTTCTTC	CASSVTSDEQFF
few	.	TRBV6-6	TRBJ1-2	TGTGCCAGCAGTCGCCCGGGAGAAGGAAATGGCTACACCTTC	CASSRPGEGNGYTF
.	.	TRBV30	TRBJ1-4	TGTGCCTGGAGTCGAGGCGGCACTAATGAAAAACTGTTTTTT	CAWSRGGTNEKLFF
.	.	TRBV27	TRBJ1-4	TGTGCCAGCAGTTTCGCTGGCGGTGTAGAAAAACTGTTTTTT	CASSFAGGVEKLFF
.	TRBD1	TRBV10-3	TRBJ1-5	TGTGCCATCAGTTTAGATACGGACAGGCAGCCCCAGCATTTT	CAISLDTDRQPQHF
once	TRBD1	TRBV29-1	TRBJ2-2	TGCAGCGTTGACCAGGGGGCCGGGGAGCTGTTTTTT	CSVDQGAGELFF
.	.	TRBV30	TRBJ1-2	TGTGCCTGGAGTGTACCGGGCAGGGTCTATGGCTACACCTTC	CAWSVPGRVYGYTF
.	TRBD1	TRBV6-6	TRBJ2-3	TGTGCCAGCAGTTACTTAGGGGGCCGATCCACAGATACGCAGTATTTT	CASSYLGGRSTDTQYF
.	TRBD1	TRBV28	TRBJ1-6	TGTGCCAGCAGGCAGGGACAGGCTAATTCACCCCTCCACTTT	CASRQGQANSPLHF